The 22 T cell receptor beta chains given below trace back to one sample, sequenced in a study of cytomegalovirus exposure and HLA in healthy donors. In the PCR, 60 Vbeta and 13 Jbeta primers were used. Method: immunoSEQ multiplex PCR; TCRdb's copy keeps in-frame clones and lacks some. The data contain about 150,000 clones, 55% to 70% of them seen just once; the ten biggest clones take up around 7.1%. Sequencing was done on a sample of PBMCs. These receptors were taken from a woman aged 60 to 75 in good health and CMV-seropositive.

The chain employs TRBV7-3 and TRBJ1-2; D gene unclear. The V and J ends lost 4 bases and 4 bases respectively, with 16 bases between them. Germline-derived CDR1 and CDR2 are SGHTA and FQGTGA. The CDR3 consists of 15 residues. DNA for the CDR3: TGTGCCAGCAGCTCTACCGGGAACCCAACCTATGGCTACACCTTC. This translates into CASSSTGNPTYGYTF.

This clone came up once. CDR3 sequence reads: CASSYATGSLGNTIYF. The CDR3 DNA follows: TGTGCCAGCAGTTACGCCACAGGAAGTCTCGGAAACACCATATATTTT. The chain has TRBV6-5 and TRBJ1-3; tentative D call: TRBD1 (5 bases). This CDR3 spans 16 amino acids. CDR1 is MNHEY, CDR2 SVGAGI, per germline. Deletions cut 2 bases from V and 4 bases from J, with 15 bases between.

Here the CDR3 DNA reads TGCGCCAGCAGCGCAACCGGACAGGCTGGGGCCAACGTCCTGACTTTC. This encodes CASSATGQAGANVLTF. This rearrangement joins TRBV5-1 to TRBJ2-6; 7 bases align to TRBD1. The length of the CDR3 is 16 residues. Losses at the gene ends were 4 bases for V and 2 bases for J; bases not matched to a gene: 6. CDR1 is SGHRS, CDR2 YFSETQ, per germline.

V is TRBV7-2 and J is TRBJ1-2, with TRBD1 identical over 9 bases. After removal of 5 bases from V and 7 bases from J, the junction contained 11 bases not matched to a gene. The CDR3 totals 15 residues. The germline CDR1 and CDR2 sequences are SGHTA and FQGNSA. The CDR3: CASSRDRDIRGGYTF. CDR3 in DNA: TGTGCCAGCAGCCGGGACAGGGATATACGAGGTGGCTACACCTTC. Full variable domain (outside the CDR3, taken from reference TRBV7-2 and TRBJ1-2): GAGVSQSPSNKVTEKGKDVELRCDPISGHTALYWYRQSLGQGLEFLIYFQGNSAPDKSGLPSDRFSAERTGGSVSTLTIQRTQQEDSAVYLCASSRDRDIRGGYTFGSGTRLTVV.

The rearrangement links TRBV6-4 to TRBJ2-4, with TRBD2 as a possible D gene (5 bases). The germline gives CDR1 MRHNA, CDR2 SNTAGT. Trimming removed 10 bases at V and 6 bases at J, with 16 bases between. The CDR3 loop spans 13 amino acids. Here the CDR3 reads CAINGSGTNIQYF. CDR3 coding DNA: TGTGCCATAAATGGGAGCGGCACAAACATTCAGTACTTC.

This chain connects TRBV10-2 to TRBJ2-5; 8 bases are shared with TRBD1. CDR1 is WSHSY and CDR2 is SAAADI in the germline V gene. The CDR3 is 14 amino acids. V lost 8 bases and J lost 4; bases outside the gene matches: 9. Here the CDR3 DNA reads TGCGCCAGCGGCCAACAGGGGGATGGAGAGACCCAGTACTTC. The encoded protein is CASGQQGDGETQYF.

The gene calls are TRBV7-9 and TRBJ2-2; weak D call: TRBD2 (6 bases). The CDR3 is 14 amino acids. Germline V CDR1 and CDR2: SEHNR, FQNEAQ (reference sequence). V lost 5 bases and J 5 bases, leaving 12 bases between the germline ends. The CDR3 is CASSPFRETGELFF. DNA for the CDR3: TGTGCCAGCAGCCCCTTTCGGGAGACCGGGGAGCTGTTTTTT.

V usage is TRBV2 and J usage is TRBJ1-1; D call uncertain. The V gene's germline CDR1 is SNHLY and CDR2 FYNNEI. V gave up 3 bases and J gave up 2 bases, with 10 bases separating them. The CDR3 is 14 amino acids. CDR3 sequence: CASSEARGNTEAFF. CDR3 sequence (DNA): TGTGCCAGCAGTGAGGCCCGGGGAAACACTGAAGCTTTCTTT.

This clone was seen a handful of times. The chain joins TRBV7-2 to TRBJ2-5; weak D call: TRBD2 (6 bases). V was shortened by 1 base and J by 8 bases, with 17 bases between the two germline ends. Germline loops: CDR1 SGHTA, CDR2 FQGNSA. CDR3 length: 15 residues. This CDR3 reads CASSLGPVMGGTQYF. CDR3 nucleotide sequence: TGTGCCAGCAGCTTAGGGCCAGTGATGGGAGGTACCCAGTACTTC. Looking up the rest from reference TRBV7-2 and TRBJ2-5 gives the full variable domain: GAGVSQSPSNKVTEKGKDVELRCDPISGHTALYWYRQSLGQGLEFLIYFQGNSAPDKSGLPSDRFSAERTGGSVSTLTIQRTQQEDSAVYLCASSLGPVMGGTQYFGPGTRLLVL.

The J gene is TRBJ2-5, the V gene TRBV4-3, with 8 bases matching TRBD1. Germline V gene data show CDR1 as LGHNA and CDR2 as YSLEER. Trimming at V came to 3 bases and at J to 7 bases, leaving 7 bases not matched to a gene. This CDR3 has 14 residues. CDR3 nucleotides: TGCGCCAGCAGCCAGTCGACAGGGGCCGGGACCCAGTACTTC. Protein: CASSQSTGAGTQYF.

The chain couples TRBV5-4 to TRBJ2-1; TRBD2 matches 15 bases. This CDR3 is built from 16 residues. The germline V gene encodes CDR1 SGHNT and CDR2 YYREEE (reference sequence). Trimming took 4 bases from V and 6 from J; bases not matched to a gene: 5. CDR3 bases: TGTGCCAGCAGCATCGGACTAGCGGGAGGGGGCAATGAGCAGTTCTTC. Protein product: CASSIGLAGGGNEQFF.

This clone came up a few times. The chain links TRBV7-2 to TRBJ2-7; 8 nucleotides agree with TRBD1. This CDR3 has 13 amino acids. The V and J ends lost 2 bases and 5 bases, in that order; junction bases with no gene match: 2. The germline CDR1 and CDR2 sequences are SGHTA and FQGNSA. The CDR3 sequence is CASSLNRGDEQYF. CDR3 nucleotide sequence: TGTGCCAGCAGCTTAAACAGGGGGGACGAGCAGTACTTC.

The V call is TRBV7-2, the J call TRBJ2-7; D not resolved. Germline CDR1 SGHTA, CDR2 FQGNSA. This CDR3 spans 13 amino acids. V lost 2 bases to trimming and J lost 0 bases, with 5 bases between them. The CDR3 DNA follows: TGTGCCAGCAGCTTACCGAGCTCCTACGAGCAGTACTTC. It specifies CASSLPSSYEQYF.

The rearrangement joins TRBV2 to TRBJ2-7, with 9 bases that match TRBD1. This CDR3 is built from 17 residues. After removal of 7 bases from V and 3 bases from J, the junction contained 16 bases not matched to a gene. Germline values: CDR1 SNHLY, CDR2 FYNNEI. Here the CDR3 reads CASTPGQGRSKFYEQYF. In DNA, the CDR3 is TGTGCCAGCACCCCGGGACAGGGACGTTCAAAATTCTACGAGCAGTACTTC.

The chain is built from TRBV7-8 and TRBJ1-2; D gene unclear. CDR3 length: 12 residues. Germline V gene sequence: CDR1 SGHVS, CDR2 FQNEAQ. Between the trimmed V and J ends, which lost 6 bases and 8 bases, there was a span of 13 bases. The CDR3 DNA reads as TGTGCCAGCAGAATAGGCTTTAGCGGCTACACCTTC. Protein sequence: CASRIGFSGYTF.

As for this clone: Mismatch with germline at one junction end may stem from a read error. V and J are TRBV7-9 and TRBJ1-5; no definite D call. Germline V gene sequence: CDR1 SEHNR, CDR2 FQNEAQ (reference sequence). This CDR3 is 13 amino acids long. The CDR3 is CSSSYIHNQPQHF. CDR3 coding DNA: TGTTCCAGCAGCTACATACACAATCAGCCCCAGCATTTT.

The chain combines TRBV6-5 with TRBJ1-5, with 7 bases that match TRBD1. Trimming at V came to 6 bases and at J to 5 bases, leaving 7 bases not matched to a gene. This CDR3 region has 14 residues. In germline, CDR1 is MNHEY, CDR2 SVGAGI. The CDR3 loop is CASRRQGDDQPQHF. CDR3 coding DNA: TGTGCCAGCAGGCGGCAGGGGGACGATCAGCCCCAGCATTTT.

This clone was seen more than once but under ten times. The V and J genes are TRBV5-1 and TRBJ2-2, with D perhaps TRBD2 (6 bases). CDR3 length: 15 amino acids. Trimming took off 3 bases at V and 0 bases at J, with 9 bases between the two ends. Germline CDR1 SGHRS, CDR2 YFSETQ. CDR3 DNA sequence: TGCGCCAGCAGCTGGAGGGAAACGAACACCGGGGAGCTGTTTTTT. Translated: CASSWRETNTGELFF.

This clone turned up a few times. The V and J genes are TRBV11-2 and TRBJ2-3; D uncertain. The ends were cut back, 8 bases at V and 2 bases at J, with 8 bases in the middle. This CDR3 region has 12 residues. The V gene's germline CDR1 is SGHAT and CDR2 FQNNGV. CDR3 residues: CASELNTDTQYF. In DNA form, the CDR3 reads TGTGCCAGCGAACTGAACACAGATACGCAGTATTTT.

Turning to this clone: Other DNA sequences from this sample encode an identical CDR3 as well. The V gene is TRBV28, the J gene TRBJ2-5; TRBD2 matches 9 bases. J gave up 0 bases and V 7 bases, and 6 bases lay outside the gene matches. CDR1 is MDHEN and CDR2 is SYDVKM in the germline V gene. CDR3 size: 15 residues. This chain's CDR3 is CASTRLAGNQETQYF. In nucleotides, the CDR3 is TGTGCCAGCACCCGGCTAGCGGGGAACCAAGAGACCCAGTACTTC. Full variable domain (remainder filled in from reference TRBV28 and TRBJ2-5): DVKVTQSSRYLVKRTGEKVFLECVQDMDHENMFWYRQDPGLGLRLIYFSYDVKMKEKGDIPEGYSVSREKKERFSLILESASTNQTSMYLCASTRLAGNQETQYFGPGTRLLVL.

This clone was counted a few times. CDR3 DNA: TGTGCCAGCAGTAAGACTAGCGGGATGGATACGCAGTATTTT. It is translated as CASSKTSGMDTQYF. V gene TRBV28 combines with J gene TRBJ2-3; TRBD2 matches 11 bases. V was clipped by 5 bases and J by 6 bases; unmatched bases: 4. The CDR3 length is 14 residues. Germline loops: CDR1 MDHEN, CDR2 SYDVKM.

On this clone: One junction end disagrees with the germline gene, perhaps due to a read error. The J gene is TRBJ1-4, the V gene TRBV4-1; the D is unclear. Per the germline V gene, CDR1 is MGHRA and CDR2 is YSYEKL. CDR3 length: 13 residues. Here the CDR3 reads CASSLTDRPKLSF. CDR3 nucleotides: TGCGCCAGCAGCCTTACAGACCGACCGAAACTGTCTTTT.